The present TCR beta chain was sequenced within a study of shared clonotypes between healthy human individuals. Study overall: Each donor's CD4 naive and CD4 memory cells filled three plates apiece, CD8 naive two, and CD8 memory one.

CD8 cells regarded as naive lacked CD45RO, were positively chosen for CCR7, and omitted terminally differentiated effector memory CD45RA+ cells. For this clone: Its antigen remains unknown.

The J segment lost 4 bases and the V segment lost 2 bases, leaving 6 bases of the junction unmatched. CDR1 and CDR2 from the germline V gene are SGHRS and YFSETQ. There are 15 residues in the CDR3. Findings of the study overall: Generation probabilities of non-shared clonotypes were lower (relative to those shared by all four donors).

Generated by immunoSEQ multiplex PCR, the TCRdb table keeps only in-frame clones and is missing some. The table shows about 2,200,000 clones, with approximately 94% occurring only once. The sequencing sample was made of naive CD8+ T cells from PBMCs. The chain links TRBV5-1 to TRBJ2-1; 7 nucleotides align to TRBD1. The clonotype originates from a man between 18 and 35 years old in good health. Some clones in this sample may be carry-over from other donors' samples. This CDR3 is CASSFRQGVYNEQFF. The CDR3 coding sequence is TGCGCCAGCAGCTTTAGACAGGGAGTATACAATGAGCAGTTCTTC. Together with reference TRBV5-1 and TRBJ2-1, the CDR3 gives the full variable domain: KAGVTQTPRYLIKTRGQQVTLSCSPISGHRSVSWYQQTPGQGLQFLFEYFSETQRNKGNFPGRFSGRQFSNSRSEMNVSTLELGDSALYLCASSFRQGVYNEQFFGPGTRLTVL.